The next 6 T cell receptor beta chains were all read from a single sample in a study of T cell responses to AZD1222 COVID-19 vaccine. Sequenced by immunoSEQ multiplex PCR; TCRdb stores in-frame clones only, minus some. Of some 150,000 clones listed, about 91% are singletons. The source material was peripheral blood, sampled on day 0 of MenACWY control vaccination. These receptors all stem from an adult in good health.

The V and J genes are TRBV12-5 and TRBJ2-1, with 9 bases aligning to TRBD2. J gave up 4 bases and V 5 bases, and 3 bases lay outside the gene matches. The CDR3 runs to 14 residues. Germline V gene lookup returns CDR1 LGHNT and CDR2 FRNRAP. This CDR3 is CASGPSGTYNEQFF. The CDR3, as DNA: TGTGCTAGTGGTCCTAGCGGGACTTACAATGAGCAGTTCTTC.

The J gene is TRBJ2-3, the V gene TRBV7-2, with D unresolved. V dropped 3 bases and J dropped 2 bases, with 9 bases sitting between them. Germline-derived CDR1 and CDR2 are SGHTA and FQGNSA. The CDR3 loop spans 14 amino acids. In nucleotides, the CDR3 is TGTGCCAGCAGCTTTGGGTCGACCACAGATACGCAGTATTTT. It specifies CASSFGSTTDTQYF.

The CDR3 DNA is TGTGCCAGCAGCGCGCCCGGGACTAGTGGGAAACTGTTTTTT. This codes for CASSAPGTSGKLFF. The V gene is TRBV7-2, the J gene TRBJ1-4; possible D gene TRBD1, 5 bases. The CDR3 has 14 residues. Trimming cost V 5 bases and J 11 bases, with 18 bases left between them. CDR1 and CDR2 from the germline V gene are SGHTA and FQGNSA.

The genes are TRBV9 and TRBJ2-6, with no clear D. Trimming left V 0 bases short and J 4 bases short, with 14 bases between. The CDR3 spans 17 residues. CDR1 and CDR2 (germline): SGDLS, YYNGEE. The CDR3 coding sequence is TGTGCCAGCAGCGTAGAAGAACCCCTTGGGGGGGCCAACGTCCTGACTTTC. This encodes CASSVEEPLGGANVLTF.

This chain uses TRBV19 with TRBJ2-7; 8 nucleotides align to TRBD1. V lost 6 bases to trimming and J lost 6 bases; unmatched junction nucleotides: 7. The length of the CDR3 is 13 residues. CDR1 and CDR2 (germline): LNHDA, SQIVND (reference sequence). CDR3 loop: CASSYQTGAEQYF. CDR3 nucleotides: TGTGCCAGTAGCTACCAGACAGGGGCCGAGCAGTACTTC.

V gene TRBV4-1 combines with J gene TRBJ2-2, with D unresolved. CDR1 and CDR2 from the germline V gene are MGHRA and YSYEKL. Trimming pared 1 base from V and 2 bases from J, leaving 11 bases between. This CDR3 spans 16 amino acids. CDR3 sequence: CASSQGVRANTGELFF. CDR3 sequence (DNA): TGCGCCAGCAGCCAAGGCGTACGGGCAAACACCGGGGAGCTGTTTTTT.